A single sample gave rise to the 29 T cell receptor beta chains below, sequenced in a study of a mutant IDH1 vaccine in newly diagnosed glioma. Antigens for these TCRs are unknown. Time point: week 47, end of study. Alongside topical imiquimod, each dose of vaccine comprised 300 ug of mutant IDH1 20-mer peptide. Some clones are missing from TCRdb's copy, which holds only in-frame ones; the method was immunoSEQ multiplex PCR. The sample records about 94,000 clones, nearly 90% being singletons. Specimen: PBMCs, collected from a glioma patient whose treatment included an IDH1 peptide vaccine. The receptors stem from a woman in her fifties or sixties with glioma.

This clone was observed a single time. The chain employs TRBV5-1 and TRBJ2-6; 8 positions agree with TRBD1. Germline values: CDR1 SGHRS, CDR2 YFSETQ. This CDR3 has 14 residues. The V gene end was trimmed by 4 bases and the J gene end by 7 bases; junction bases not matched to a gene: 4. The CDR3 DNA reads TGCGCCAGCAGCCCCGACAGGGGAGCCAACGTCCTGACTTTC. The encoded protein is CASSPDRGANVLTF.

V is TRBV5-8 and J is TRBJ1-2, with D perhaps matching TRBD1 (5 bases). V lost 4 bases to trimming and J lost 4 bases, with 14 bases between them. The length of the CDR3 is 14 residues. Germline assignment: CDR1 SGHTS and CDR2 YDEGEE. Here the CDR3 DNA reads TGTGCCAGCAGCCCGGGCGACAGCGGCTATGGCTACACCTTC. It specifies CASSPGDSGYGYTF.

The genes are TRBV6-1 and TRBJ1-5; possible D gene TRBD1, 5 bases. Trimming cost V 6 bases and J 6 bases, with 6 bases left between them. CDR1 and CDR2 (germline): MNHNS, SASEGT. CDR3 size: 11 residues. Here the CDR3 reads CASRGTQPQHF. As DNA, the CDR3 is TGTGCCAGCAGAGGGACTCAGCCCCAGCATTTT.

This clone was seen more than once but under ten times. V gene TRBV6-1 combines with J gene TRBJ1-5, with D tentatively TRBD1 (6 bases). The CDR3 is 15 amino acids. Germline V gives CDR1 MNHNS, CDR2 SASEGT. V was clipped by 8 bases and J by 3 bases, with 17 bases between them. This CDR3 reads CASQLQGRNNQPQHF. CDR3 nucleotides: TGTGCCAGCCAACTACAGGGTAGAAACAATCAGCCCCAGCATTTT.

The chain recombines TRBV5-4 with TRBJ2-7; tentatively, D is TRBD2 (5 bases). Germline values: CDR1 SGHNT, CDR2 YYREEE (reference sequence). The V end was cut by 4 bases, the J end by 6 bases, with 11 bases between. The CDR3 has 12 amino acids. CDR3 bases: TGTGCCAGCAGCACCGGACTCGGCGAGCAGTACTTC. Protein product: CASSTGLGEQYF. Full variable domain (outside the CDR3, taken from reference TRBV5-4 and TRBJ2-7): ETGVTQSPTHLIKTRGQQVTLRCSSQSGHNTVSWYQQALGQGPQFIFQYYREEENGRGNFPPRFSGLQFPNYSSELNVNALELDDSALYLCASSTGLGEQYFGPGTRLTVT.

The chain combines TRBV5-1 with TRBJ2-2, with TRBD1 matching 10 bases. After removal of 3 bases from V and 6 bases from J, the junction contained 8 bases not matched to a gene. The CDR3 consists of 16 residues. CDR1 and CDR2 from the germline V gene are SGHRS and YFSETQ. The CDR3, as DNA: TGCGCCAGCAGCTCCGGGACAGGGGCGTTCTCCGGGGAGCTGTTTTTT. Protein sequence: CASSSGTGAFSGELFF.

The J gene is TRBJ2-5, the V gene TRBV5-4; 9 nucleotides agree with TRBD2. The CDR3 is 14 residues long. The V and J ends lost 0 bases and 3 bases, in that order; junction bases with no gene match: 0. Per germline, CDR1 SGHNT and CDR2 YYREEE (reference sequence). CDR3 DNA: TGTGCCAGCAGCTTGGTAGCGGGAGAAGAGACCCAGTACTTC. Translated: CASSLVAGEETQYF.

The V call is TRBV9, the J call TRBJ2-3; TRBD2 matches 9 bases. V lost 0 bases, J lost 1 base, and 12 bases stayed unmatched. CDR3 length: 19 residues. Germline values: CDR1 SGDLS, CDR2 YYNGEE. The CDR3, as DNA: TGTGCCAGCAGCGTAGCTATGGTAGCGGGAGTCGTAGGCACAGATACGCAGTATTTT. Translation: CASSVAMVAGVVGTDTQYF. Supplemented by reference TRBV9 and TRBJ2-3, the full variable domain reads DSGVTQTPKHLITATGQRVTLRCSPRSGDLSVYWYQQSLDQGLQFLIQYYNGEERAKGNILERFSAQQFPDLHSELNLSSLELGDSALYFCASSVAMVAGVVGTDTQYFGPGTRLTVL.

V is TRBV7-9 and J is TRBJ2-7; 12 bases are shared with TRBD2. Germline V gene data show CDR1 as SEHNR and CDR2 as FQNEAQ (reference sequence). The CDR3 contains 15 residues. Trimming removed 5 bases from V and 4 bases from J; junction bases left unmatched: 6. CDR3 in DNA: TGTGCCAGCAGCATCGGACTAGCGGGGATTTACGAGCAGTACTTC. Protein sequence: CASSIGLAGIYEQYF.

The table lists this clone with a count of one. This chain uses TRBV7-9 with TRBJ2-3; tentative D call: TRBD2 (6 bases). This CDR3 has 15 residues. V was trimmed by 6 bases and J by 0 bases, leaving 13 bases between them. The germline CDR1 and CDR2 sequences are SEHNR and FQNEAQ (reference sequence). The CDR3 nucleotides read TGTGCCAGCAGTTCTGCGGGACCAAGCACAGATACGCAGTATTTT. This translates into CASSSAGPSTDTQYF.

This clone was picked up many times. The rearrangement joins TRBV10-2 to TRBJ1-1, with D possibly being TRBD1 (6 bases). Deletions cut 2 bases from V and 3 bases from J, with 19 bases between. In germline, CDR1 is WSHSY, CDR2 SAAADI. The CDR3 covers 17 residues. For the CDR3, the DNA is TGCGCCAGCAGTGAGCCCCTCATACAGGGAGGAGACACTGAAGCTTTCTTT. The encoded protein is CASSEPLIQGGDTEAFF.

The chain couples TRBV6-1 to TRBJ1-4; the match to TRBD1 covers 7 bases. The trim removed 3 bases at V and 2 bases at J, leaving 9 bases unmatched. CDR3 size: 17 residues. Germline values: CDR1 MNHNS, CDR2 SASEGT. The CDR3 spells CASSDGRGRRTNEKLFF. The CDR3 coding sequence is TGTGCCAGCAGTGACGGGAGGGGGCGCAGGACTAATGAAAAACTGTTTTTT.

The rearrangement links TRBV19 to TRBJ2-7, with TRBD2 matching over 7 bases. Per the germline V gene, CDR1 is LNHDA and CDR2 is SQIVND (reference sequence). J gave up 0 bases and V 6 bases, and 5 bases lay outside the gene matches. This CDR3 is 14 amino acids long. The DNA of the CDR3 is TGTGCCAGTAGAAGACTAGCCAGCTCCTACGAGCAGTACTTC. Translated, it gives CASRRLASSYEQYF.

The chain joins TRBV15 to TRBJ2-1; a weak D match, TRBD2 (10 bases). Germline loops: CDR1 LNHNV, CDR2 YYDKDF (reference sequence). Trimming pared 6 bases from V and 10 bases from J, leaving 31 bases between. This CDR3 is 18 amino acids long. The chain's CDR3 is CATSSGTGSSGSLKEQFF. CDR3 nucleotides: TGTGCCACCAGTTCCGGGACAGGGTCTAGCGGGAGTTTAAAGGAGCAGTTCTTC.

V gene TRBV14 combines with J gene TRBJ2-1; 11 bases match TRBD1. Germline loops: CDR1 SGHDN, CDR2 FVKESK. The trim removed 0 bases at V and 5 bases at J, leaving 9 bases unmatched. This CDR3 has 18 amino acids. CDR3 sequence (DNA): TGTGCCAGCAGCCAAGATTTTCCGCGGGACAGGGGGGACAATGAGCAGTTCTTC. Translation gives CASSQDFPRDRGDNEQFF.

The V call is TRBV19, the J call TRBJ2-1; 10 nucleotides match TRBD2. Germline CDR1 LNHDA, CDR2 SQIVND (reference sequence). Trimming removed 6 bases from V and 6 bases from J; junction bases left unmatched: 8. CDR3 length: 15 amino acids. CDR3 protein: CASSPEVAGGNEQFF. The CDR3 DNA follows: TGTGCCAGTAGCCCCGAGGTAGCGGGAGGCAATGAGCAGTTCTTC.

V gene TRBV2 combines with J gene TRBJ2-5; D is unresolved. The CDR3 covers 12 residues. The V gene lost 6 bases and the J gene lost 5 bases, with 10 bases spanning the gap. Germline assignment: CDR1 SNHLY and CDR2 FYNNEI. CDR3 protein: CASRRPPETQYF. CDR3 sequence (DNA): TGTGCCAGCAGACGGCCCCCGGAGACCCAGTACTTC.

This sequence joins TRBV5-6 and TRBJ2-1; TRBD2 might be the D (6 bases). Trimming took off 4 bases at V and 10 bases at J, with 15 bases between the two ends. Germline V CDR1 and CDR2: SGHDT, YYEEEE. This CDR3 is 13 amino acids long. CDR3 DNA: TGTGCCAGCAGCCTACTAGCCCTCGGGGAGCAGTTCTTC. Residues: CASSLLALGEQFF.

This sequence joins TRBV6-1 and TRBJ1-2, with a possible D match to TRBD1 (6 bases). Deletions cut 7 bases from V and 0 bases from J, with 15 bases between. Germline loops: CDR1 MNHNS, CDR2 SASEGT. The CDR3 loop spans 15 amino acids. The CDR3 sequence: CASTARGVTNYGYTF. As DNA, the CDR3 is TGTGCCAGCACTGCGAGGGGGGTGACTAACTATGGCTACACCTTC.

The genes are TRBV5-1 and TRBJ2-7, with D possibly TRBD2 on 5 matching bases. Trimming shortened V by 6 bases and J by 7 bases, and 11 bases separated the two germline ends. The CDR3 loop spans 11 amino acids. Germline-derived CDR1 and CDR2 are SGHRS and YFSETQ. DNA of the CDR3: TGCGCCAGCACCGGGGATTGGGAGCAGTACTTC. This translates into CASTGDWEQYF.

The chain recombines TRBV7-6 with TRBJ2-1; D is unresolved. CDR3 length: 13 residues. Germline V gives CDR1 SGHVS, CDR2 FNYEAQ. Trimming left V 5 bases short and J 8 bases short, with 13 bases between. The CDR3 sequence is CASSLFANDEQFF. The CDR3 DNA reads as TGTGCCAGCAGCCTTTTTGCGAACGATGAGCAGTTCTTC. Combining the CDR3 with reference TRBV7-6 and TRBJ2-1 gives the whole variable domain GAGVSQSPRYKVTKRGQDVALRCDPISGHVSLYWYRQALGQGPEFLTYFNYEAQQDKSGLPNDRFSAERPEGSISTLTIQRTEQRDSAMYRCASSLFANDEQFFGPGTRLTVL.

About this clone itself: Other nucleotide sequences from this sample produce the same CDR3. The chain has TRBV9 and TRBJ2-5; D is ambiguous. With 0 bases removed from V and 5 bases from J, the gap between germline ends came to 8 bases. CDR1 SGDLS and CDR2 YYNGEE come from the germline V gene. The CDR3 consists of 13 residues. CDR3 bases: TGTGCCAGCAGCGTAGGGCTTGGGGAGACCCAGTACTTC. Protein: CASSVGLGETQYF. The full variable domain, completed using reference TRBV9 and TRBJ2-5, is DSGVTQTPKHLITATGQRVTLRCSPRSGDLSVYWYQQSLDQGLQFLIQYYNGEERAKGNILERFSAQQFPDLHSELNLSSLELGDSALYFCASSVGLGETQYFGPGTRLLVL.

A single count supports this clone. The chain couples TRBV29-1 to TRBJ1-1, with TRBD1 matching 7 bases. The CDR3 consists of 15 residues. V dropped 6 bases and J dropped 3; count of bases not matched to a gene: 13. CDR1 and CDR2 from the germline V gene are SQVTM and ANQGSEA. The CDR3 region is CSVSTRGGSDTEAFF. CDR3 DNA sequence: TGCAGCGTCAGCACCAGGGGGGGTTCAGACACTGAAGCTTTCTTT.

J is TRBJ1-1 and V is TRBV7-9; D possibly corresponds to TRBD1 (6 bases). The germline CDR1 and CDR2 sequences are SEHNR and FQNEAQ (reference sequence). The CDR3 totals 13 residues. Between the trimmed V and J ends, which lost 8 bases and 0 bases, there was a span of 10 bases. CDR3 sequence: CASWDTMNTEAFF. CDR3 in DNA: TGTGCCAGCTGGGACACCATGAACACTGAAGCTTTCTTT.

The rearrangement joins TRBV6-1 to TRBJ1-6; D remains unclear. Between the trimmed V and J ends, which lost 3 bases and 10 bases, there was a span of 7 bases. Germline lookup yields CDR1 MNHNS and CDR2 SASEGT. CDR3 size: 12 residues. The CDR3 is CASSDPFSPLHF. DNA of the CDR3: TGTGCCAGCAGTGATCCGTTCTCACCCCTCCACTTT.

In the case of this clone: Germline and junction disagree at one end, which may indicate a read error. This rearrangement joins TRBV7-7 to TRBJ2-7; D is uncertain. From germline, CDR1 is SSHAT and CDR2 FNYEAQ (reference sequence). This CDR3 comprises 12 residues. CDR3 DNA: TGTGCTAGCAGCTTAAGAACCTACGAGCAGTACTTC. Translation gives CASSLRTYEQYF.

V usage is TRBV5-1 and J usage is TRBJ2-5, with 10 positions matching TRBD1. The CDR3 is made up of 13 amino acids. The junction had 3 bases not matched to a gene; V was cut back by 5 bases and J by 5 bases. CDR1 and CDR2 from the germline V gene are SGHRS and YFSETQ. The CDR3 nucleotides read TGCGCCAGCAGTTGGACAGGGGGGGAGACCCAGTACTTC. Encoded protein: CASSWTGGETQYF.

The CDR3 DNA follows: TGTGCCAGCAGCCTCCCTTCCTACCACACTGAAGCTTTCTTT. Translation: CASSLPSYHTEAFF. This chain links TRBV5-6 with TRBJ1-1; D is unresolved. Germline V gives CDR1 SGHDT, CDR2 YYEEEE. The CDR3 consists of 14 residues. Trimming pared 4 bases from V and 3 bases from J, leaving 13 bases between.

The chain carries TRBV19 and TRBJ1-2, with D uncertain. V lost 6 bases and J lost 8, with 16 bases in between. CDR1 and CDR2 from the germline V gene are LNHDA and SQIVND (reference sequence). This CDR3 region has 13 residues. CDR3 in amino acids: CASRTEERRGYTF. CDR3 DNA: TGTGCCAGTAGGACGGAGGAGCGAAGGGGCTACACCTTC.